The T cell receptor beta chain under discussion was sequenced for a study of OX40 agonist ivuxolimab in advanced cancers. Here immunoSEQ multiplex PCR was the method, and the copy in TCRdb shows in-frame clones only, minus some. The table shows 100,000 or so clones, with around 91% occurring only once. The CDR3 length is 13 residues. Trimming took off 5 bases at V and 1 base at J, with 9 bases between the two ends. Germline-derived CDR1 and CDR2 are SGHRS and YFSETQ. The TCR comes from an adult with an advanced solid tumor such as melanoma, head and neck, liver or kidney cancer. Sequencing used CD4+ or CD8+ T cells sorted from blood, obtained in a trial of the OX40 agonist ivuxolimab. This chain joins TRBV5-1 and TRBJ2-5; no clear D gene. The CDR3 loop reads CASSPQLQETQYF. The CDR3 region has the DNA TGCGCCAGCAGTCCCCAGCTCCAAGAGACCCAGTACTTC. Combining the CDR3 with reference TRBV5-1 and TRBJ2-5 gives the whole variable domain KAGVTQTPRYLIKTRGQQVTLSCSPISGHRSVSWYQQTPGQGLQFLFEYFSETQRNKGNFPGRFSGRQFSNSRSEMNVSTLELGDSALYLCASSPQLQETQYFGPGTRLLVL.